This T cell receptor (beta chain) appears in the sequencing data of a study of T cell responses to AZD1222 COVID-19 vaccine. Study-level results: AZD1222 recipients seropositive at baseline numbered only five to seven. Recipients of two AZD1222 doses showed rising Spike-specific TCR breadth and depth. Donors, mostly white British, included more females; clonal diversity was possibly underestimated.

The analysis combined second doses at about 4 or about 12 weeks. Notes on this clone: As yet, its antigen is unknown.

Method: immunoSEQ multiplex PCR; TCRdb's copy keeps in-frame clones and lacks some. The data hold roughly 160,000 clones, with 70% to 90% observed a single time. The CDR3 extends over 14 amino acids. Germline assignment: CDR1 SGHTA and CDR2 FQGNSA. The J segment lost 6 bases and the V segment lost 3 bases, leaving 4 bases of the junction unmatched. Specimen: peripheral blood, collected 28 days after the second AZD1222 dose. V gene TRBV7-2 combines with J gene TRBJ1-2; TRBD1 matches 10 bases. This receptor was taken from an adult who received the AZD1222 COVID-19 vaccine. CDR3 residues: CASSFSGTGDGYTF. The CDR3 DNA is TGTGCCAGCAGCTTCTCTGGGACAGGGGATGGCTACACCTTC. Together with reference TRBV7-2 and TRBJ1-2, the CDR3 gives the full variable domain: GAGVSQSPSNKVTEKGKDVELRCDPISGHTALYWYRQSLGQGLEFLIYFQGNSAPDKSGLPSDRFSAERTGGSVSTLTIQRTQQEDSAVYLCASSFSGTGDGYTFGSGTRLTVV.